The 25 T cell receptor beta chains below were found in one sample sequenced in a study of blood T cell repertoires in COVID-19. The assay was immunoSEQ multiplex PCR, and TCRdb's table has in-frame clones only and misses some. This table has 330,000 or so clones, around 87% appearing once. The specimen was PBMCs or T cells enriched from blood (not recorded which). Source of these receptors: a man aged 40-50 years in a cohort exposed to, infected with or recovered from COVID-19 (not recorded which).

The chain uses TRBV11-3 and TRBJ2-1; 7 bases match TRBD2. Germline V gene data show CDR1 as SGHNT and CDR2 as YENEEA. The CDR3 sequence is 15 residues long. Trimming removed 5 bases from V and 9 bases from J; junction bases left unmatched: 13. CDR3 protein: CASSRGVAGAAEQFF. The DNA for the CDR3 is TGTGCCAGCAGCCGTGGTGTGGCGGGAGCGGCTGAGCAGTTCTTC.

This clone showed up just a few times. V and J are TRBV7-2 and TRBJ1-2; D remains ambiguous. Germline CDR1 SGHTA, CDR2 FQGNSA. The CDR3 is 13 amino acids. V gave up 0 bases and J gave up 4 bases, with 6 bases separating them. This CDR3 is CASSLAYSYGYTF. CDR3 DNA sequence: TGTGCCAGCAGCTTAGCATATAGCTATGGCTACACCTTC.

In this sample, this clone turned up a few times. The gene calls are TRBV5-6 and TRBJ1-4; D possibly corresponds to TRBD1 (6 bases). Between the trimmed V and J ends, which lost 0 bases and 8 bases, there was a span of 11 bases. The CDR3 spans 14 residues. The V gene's germline CDR1 is SGHDT and CDR2 YYEEEE. The CDR3 region has the DNA TGTGCCAGCAGCTTGGGGCAGGGGCGGGAAAAACTGTTTTTT. Its translation: CASSLGQGREKLFF. The variable domain in full, completed from reference TRBV5-6 and TRBJ1-4, reads DAGVTQSPTHLIKTRGQQVTLRCSPKSGHDTVSWYQQALGQGPQFIFQYYEEEERQRGNFPDRFSGHQFPNYSSELNVNALLLGDSALYLCASSLGQGREKLFFGSGTQLSVL.

The chain combines TRBV6-5 with TRBJ2-3; D perhaps matches TRBD2 (6 bases). Trimming shortened V by 7 bases and J by 4 bases, and 15 bases separated the two germline ends. This CDR3 is built from 14 residues. CDR1 is MNHEY, CDR2 SVGAGI, per germline. CDR3 DNA: TGTGCCAGCATGAGGCCACGGAGGGCAGATACGCAGTATTTT. Translating it yields CASMRPRRADTQYF.

This chain links TRBV5-1 with TRBJ2-2, with D tentatively TRBD1 (6 bases). Looked up from germline, CDR1 is SGHRS and CDR2 is YFSETQ. V shed 4 bases and J shed 3 bases, with 13 bases lying between them. The CDR3 has 15 residues. The CDR3 DNA is TGCGCCAGCAGCCCTGGGACAAGGGACACCGGGGAGCTGTTTTTT. The encoded protein is CASSPGTRDTGELFF.

The chain carries TRBV15 and TRBJ1-3; 10 nucleotides agree with TRBD1. J gave up 3 bases and V 5 bases, and 4 bases lay outside the gene matches. This CDR3 spans 15 amino acids. CDR1 is LNHNV and CDR2 is YYDKDF in the germline V gene (reference sequence). The CDR3 reads CATSLDRGLGNTIYF. As DNA, the CDR3 is TGTGCCACCAGCCTAGACAGGGGGCTTGGAAACACCATATATTTT.

This chain joins TRBV3-1 (or the pseudogene TRBV3-2) and TRBJ2-6; no reliable D call. Trimming took off 1 base at V and 1 base at J, with 8 bases between the two ends. CDR1 and CDR2 from the germline V gene are LGHDT and YNNKEL (reference sequence). CDR3 size: 16 residues. The CDR3 sequence: CASSQGSVSGANVLTF. The CDR3 DNA is TGTGCCAGCAGCCAAGGTTCTGTGTCTGGGGCCAACGTCCTGACTTTC.

The gene calls are TRBV25-1 and TRBJ2-1; D perhaps matches TRBD2 (6 bases). Trimming removed 5 bases at V and 5 bases at J, with 16 bases between. The germline V gene encodes CDR1 MGHDK and CDR2 SYGVNS. The CDR3 runs 15 residues. CDR3 DNA sequence: TGTGCCAGCAGTTCGAATGTCCGGGAGAACAATGAGCAGTTCTTC. The encoded protein is CASSSNVRENNEQFF.

This clone appeared a few times. The chain combines TRBV27 with TRBJ2-1; 11 bases are a match to TRBD2. The length of the CDR3 is 16 residues. CDR1 and CDR2 from the germline V gene are MNHEY and SMNVEV (reference sequence). V gave up 4 bases and J gave up 4 bases; unmatched junction bases: 6. Here the CDR3 reads CASSSQTSGRYNEQFF. The CDR3 DNA sequence: TGTGCCAGCAGTTCACAAACTAGCGGGAGATACAATGAGCAGTTCTTC.

This clone was counted a single time. This rearrangement joins TRBV4-2 to TRBJ1-2, with TRBD1 matching over 11 bases. Germline V CDR1 and CDR2: LGHNA, YNFKEQ. The V gene end was trimmed by 0 bases and the J gene end by 4 bases; junction bases not matched to a gene: 7. The CDR3 sequence is 17 residues long. In DNA form, the CDR3 reads TGTGCCAGCAGCCAAGATGCTGGGGGACAGGGGGTCTATGGCTACACCTTC. This sequence encodes CASSQDAGGQGVYGYTF.

The V gene is TRBV5-1, the J gene TRBJ1-2; no reliable D call. V was clipped by 0 bases and J by 0 bases, with 9 bases between them. This CDR3 has 15 residues. Germline V gene data show CDR1 as SGHRS and CDR2 as YFSETQ. In nucleotides, the CDR3 is TGCGCCAGCAGCTTGGGGCCACAAGCTAACTATGGCTACACCTTC. It encodes CASSLGPQANYGYTF.

V usage is TRBV5-6 and J usage is TRBJ1-1; 7 nucleotides agree with TRBD1. The CDR3 covers 14 residues. Germline V lookup: CDR1 SGHDT, CDR2 YYEEEE. Trimming took 2 bases from V and 2 from J; bases not matched to a gene: 3. The CDR3 DNA reads TGTGCCAGCAGCTTTGGGGACAGTAACACTGAAGCTTTCTTT. The encoded protein is CASSFGDSNTEAFF.

V is TRBV7-9 and J is TRBJ1-1; D gene uncertain. The germline gives CDR1 SEHNR, CDR2 FQNEAQ (reference sequence). Trimming pared 2 bases from V and 1 base from J, leaving 11 bases between. The CDR3 is made up of 15 amino acids. The CDR3 region has the DNA TGTGCCAGCAGCTTAAGGGAGGATGGGAACACTGAAGCTTTCTTT. Encoded protein: CASSLREDGNTEAFF.

This chain links TRBV6-1 with TRBJ2-7; 8 bases are a match to TRBD2. The CDR3 loop spans 16 amino acids. Germline V gene data show CDR1 as MNHNS and CDR2 as SASEGT. The junction had 7 bases not matched to a gene; V was cut back by 2 bases and J by 1 base. The DNA of the CDR3 is TGTGCCAGCAGTGAAATAGCGGGAAGGTTGTCCTACGAGCAGTACTTC. Amino acid sequence: CASSEIAGRLSYEQYF.

The chain employs TRBV11-3 and TRBJ1-1; possibly TRBD1 for D (6 bases). Deletions cut 3 bases from V and 4 bases from J, with 9 bases between. Germline V gene lookup returns CDR1 SGHNT and CDR2 YENEEA. The CDR3 consists of 13 residues. CDR3 in amino acids: CASSFGQSTEAFF. The CDR3 region has the DNA TGTGCCAGCAGCTTCGGACAGAGCACTGAAGCTTTCTTT.

This clone has a handful of counts. This chain links TRBV5-5 with TRBJ1-1; possibly TRBD1 for D (5 bases). V was cut by 3 bases and J by 0 bases, with 9 bases left in between. Per germline, CDR1 SGHKS and CDR2 YYEKEE (reference sequence). CDR3 length: 14 residues. The DNA of the CDR3 is TGTGCCAGCAGCTCGACAGAATTGAACACTGAAGCTTTCTTT. Its translation: CASSSTELNTEAFF.

The chain links TRBV10-2 to TRBJ2-1; 8 nucleotides match TRBD2. The germline gives CDR1 WSHSY, CDR2 SAAADI. The CDR3 is 17 amino acids. Unmatched junction bases numbered 14, after V lost 3 bases and J lost 7 bases. CDR3 bases: TGCGCCAGCAGTGATTCTCCGGGTGCGGCGGGAGGTAATGAGCAGTTCTTC. Translating gives CASSDSPGAAGGNEQFF.

The V call is TRBV7-2, the J call TRBJ2-7; D remains ambiguous. V was cut by 1 base and J by 0 bases, with 10 bases left in between. Per the germline V gene, CDR1 is SGHTA and CDR2 is FQGNSA. The CDR3 totals 15 residues. The CDR3 DNA is TGTGCCAGCAGCTTAGACTCGCTGAACTCCTACGAGCAGTACTTC. Translating gives CASSLDSLNSYEQYF.

This sequence joins TRBV7-6 and TRBJ2-7, with D tentatively TRBD2 (6 bases). V lost 1 base and J lost 6, with 13 bases in between. The CDR3 is 14 residues long. CDR1 and CDR2 from the germline V gene are SGHVS and FNYEAQ. DNA of the CDR3: TGTGCCAGCAGCTTAGATAAGGGAGGTTCCGAGCAGTACTTC. The encoded protein is CASSLDKGGSEQYF.

The V gene is TRBV11-2, the J gene TRBJ2-7; D is undetermined. Trimming shortened V by 2 bases and J by 4 bases, and 12 bases separated the two germline ends. This CDR3 region has 14 residues. Germline assignment: CDR1 SGHAT and CDR2 FQNNGV. CDR3 nucleotide sequence: TGTGCCAGCAGCTTAAACCAGGTCGATTACGAGCAGTACTTC. Translating gives CASSLNQVDYEQYF.

The rearrangement joins TRBV9 to TRBJ1-1; a weak D match, TRBD1 (6 bases). With 4 bases removed from V and 5 bases from J, the gap between germline ends came to 12 bases. Germline assignment: CDR1 SGDLS and CDR2 YYNGEE. CDR3 length equals 13 residues. This CDR3 reads CASSLSGVTEAFF. In nucleotides, the CDR3 is TGTGCCAGCAGCTTATCAGGGGTGACTGAAGCTTTCTTT.

The chain carries TRBV7-8 and TRBJ2-5, with D hard to call. This CDR3 comprises 15 residues. V dropped 5 bases and J dropped 0 bases, with 13 bases sitting between them. CDR1 and CDR2 from the germline V gene are SGHVS and FQNEAQ. CDR3 sequence reads: CASSPKQLNQETQYF. The CDR3 region has the DNA TGTGCCAGCAGCCCGAAGCAACTCAACCAAGAGACCCAGTACTTC.

In its sample, this clone was seen a few times. The gene calls are TRBV9 and TRBJ2-1; TRBD1 aligns across 7 bases. CDR3 length: 14 residues. Germline trimming cut 4 bases from V and 6 bases from J; bases unmatched to any gene: 7. Germline-derived CDR1 and CDR2 are SGDLS and YYNGEE. CDR3 sequence (DNA): TGTGCCAGCAGCTCTGGGACAGCGGTCAATGAGCAGTTCTTC. This encodes CASSSGTAVNEQFF.

The rearrangement uses TRBV4-1 and TRBJ1-6; the match to TRBD1 covers 12 bases. The germline V gene encodes CDR1 MGHRA and CDR2 YSYEKL. CDR3 length: 16 amino acids. V dropped 2 bases and J dropped 14; count of bases not matched to a gene: 10. The CDR3: CASSQTGTGGPLALHF. CDR3 nucleotides: TGCGCCAGCAGCCAAACCGGGACAGGGGGCCCATTGGCCCTCCACTTT.

This sequence joins TRBV7-5 and TRBJ1-1. TRBV7-5 counts as a pseudogene. CDR3 length equals 16 residues. In nucleotides, the CDR3 is TGTGTCAGAAGCCCGCCCGTAGATGAGGTAAACACTGAAGCTTTCTTT. Protein: CVRSPPVDEVNTEAFF.